This paragraph reports one TCR beta chain. The target of this receptor is not known. It has no much larger one-base neighbor in the sample; base qualities were not kept. The sample originates from a study of regulatory dendritic cells for organ transplantation (dated by TCRdb to 2016 to 2017). General notes on the study: To make regulatory dendritic cells, monocytes were cultured with vitamin D3 on days 0 and 4 and with IL-10 on day 4. On day 6, LPS was added to the DC cultures to test how the DCs responded to a strong maturation-inducing agent. Sorted naive and memory CD4+ and CD8+ T cells had their TCRbeta repertoires sequenced both before and after allostimulation with either regulatory or mature dendritic cells.

Multiplexed two-step PCR with Vbeta-specific forward primers and Jbeta-specific reverse primers was used to amplify TCRbeta CDR3 regions. The TCRbeta libraries were sequenced on an Illumina instrument via the immunoSEQ service. In the authors' own workflow: IMGT annotation was used to assign V, D and J genes, and synthetic CDR3 analogues were used to correct counts for multiplex PCR bias. Repertoire clonality was computed in the immunoSEQ Analyzer as one minus normalized Shannon entropy. Clonal expansion was defined by Fisher's exact test with Benjamini-Hochberg false discovery rate control, using two-tailed P<0.01. TCRdb provides this immuneACCESS table in a form limited to in-frame rearrangements. Some clones are lacking; in checked studies, under half of them reflect an unresolved V gene, and why the rest are absent is not known. D and trimming were read from the DNA, whereas the V and J calls and clone size are those reported in that table. Here the sample has approximately 9,300 clones; less than 90% occur a single time. The ten top clones hold roughly 2.5% of the sample.

Sorted T cell subsets were CFSE-labeled and co-cultured for 4 to 6 days with allogeneic regulatory or mature dendritic cells at a 1:10 DC:T ratio. FACS was used to sort CD4+ or CD8+ cells into naive T cells, defined as CD45RA+, and memory T cells, defined as CD45RO+. The T cells used for TCR sequencing were obtained from two healthy control subjects. The Qiagen DNeasy Blood & Tissue Kit was used to extract genomic DNA. Via the germline V gene, CDR1 is SGHTA and CDR2 FQGTGA. V is pared back by 1 base and J by 0 bases, with 13 bases lying between the germline termini. The CDR3 runs 18 amino acids, cysteine and phenylalanine included. The entry retains the CDR3 DNA only, 54 bases that are in frame from base 1. The study at large found these results: Among the resting subsets, memory CD8+ T cells contained the most alloreactive TCR clonotypes. Highly diverse repertoires were observed in naive CD4+ and CD8+ T cells, whereas lower diversity was observed in memory cells, and the most oligoclonal repertoires were found in memory CD8+ cells. Sequencing was done in only two subjects, and the authors reported considerable heterogeneity between individuals in the alloreactive memory CD8+ T cell pool. Expansion of memory CD8+ clones was induced by allostimulation in both subjects, but more limited expansion appeared to be induced by regulatory dendritic cells than by mature dendritic cells.

Rearrangement joined TRBV7-3 to TRBJ2-6; the best D guess is TRBD1, with 6 bases matching. The sequencing input was memory CD4+ T cells from blood cultured with dendritic cells. This specimen's cell subset or site label, interpreted: CD45RO+ memory T cells. The receptor's source is a human donor in good health. The nucleotide sequence is TGTGCCAGCAGCTTAAGTTCAGGGGCCCACTCTGGGGCCAACGTCCTGACTTTC. It encodes CASSLSSGAHSGANVLTF. Extended through the reference TRBV7-3 and TRBJ2-6 proteins, this CDR3 yields the full variable domain: GAGVSQTPSNKVTEKGKYVELRCDPISGHTALYWYRQSLGQGPEFLIYFQGTGAADDSGLPNDRFFAVRPEGSVSTLKIQRTERGDSAVYLCASSLSSGAHSGANVLTFGAGSRLTVL.